This T cell receptor beta chain was sequenced during a study of T cell changes during pregnancy in multiple sclerosis. From germline, CDR1 is ENHRY and CDR2 SYGVKD. The V gene lost 0 bases and the J gene lost 7 bases, with 16 bases spanning the gap. The CDR3 contains 16 residues. Here immunoSEQ multiplex PCR was the method, and the copy in TCRdb shows in-frame clones only, minus some. The sample gives tens of thousands of clones, roughly 92% of which show up once; 1% to 1.5% is in the top ten. This sequence originates from a female donor with multiple sclerosis, enrolled in a pregnancy study. The sample in question was peripheral blood, obtained before pregnancy. The rearrangement links TRBV10-3 to TRBJ1-5; D may be TRBD1 (5 bases). CDR3 residues: CAISESIRGLKQPQHF. The CDR3 DNA follows: TGTGCCATCAGTGAGTCGATACGGGGGTTGAAGCAGCCCCAGCATTTT.